This T cell receptor beta chain appears in the sequencing data of a study of graft-versus-host responses after intestinal transplantation. The overall study: All recipients got anti-thymocyte globulin induction, then tacrolimus and steroids for about 3 years.

The CDR3 covers 15 residues. In germline, CDR1 is SGHNT, CDR2 YYREEE (reference sequence). V lost 4 bases and J 2 bases, leaving 13 bases between the germline ends. Assay: immunoSEQ multiplex PCR; the TCRdb copy retains only in-frame clones and omits some. Of roughly 60,000 clones in the sample, about 90% were seen once. The source is a human patient who received an intestinal transplant, so some T cells may come from the graft donor. The genes are TRBV5-4 and TRBJ2-1, with D perhaps matching TRBD2 (5 bases). Sequencing was performed on PBMCs, taken 26 days after transplant. CDR3: CASSDPRGTYNEQFF. For the CDR3, the DNA is TGTGCCAGCAGCGATCCCCGGGGAACCTACAATGAGCAGTTCTTC.